A single count supports the clone carrying this TCR beta chain. Its antigen remains unknown. Its ends do not fully match the called genes, so a read error is possible. A modified ARM-PCR protocol with three rounds of nested PCR amplified TCRbeta. TCRdb recomputed calls from the multiplex PCR reads with MiXCR, one row per CDR3 protein. The table includes more than 85,000 distinct CDR3 sequences, 65% detected once. The entry originates in a study of tumor and adjacent non-tumor tissue in lung cancer. Across the study: There were about twelve adenocarcinoma, a couple of squamous cell carcinoma and 1 small cell lung cancer cases. The patients, 10 to 11 men and about 5 women, were roughly 30 to 76 with stage I to III disease.

The template was RNA from unsorted bulk tissue. Distant lung tissue was collected more than 3 cm away from the tumor edge. General study findings and limits: Tumor TCR diversity, when higher, was linked to shorter survival. Tumor repertoires had a smaller top 100 clone share than normal lung.

Germline V CDR1 and CDR2: DFQATT, SNEGSKA (reference sequence). The CDR3 contains 14 residues. Sequenced: distant non-tumor lung tissue. The sequence came from a man in his thirties or forties with non-small cell lung cancer. J is TRBJ2-1 and V is TRBV20-1, with 11 bases identical to TRBD2. In DNA, the CDR3 is TGCAGTACAAAACTAGCGGGGGCATACAGTGAGCAGTTCTTC. Amino acids: CSTKLAGAYSEQFF.